This TCR beta chain was sequenced in a study of T cell changes during pregnancy in multiple sclerosis. The assay was immunoSEQ multiplex PCR, and TCRdb's table has in-frame clones only and misses some. The sample yields around 41,000 clones, approximately 91% seen once. CDR1 is MNHEY and CDR2 is SVGAGI in the germline V gene. The CDR3 loop spans 13 amino acids. Trimming cost V 5 bases and J 6 bases, with 11 bases left between them. This clonotype originated in a female donor with multiple sclerosis, enrolled in a pregnancy study. The chain recombines TRBV6-5 with TRBJ1-3, with D unclear. The sample consisted of PBMCs (not recorded whether the cells were cultured). CDR3 in amino acids: CASSKTTQNTIYF. The CDR3 DNA is TGTGCCAGCAGTAAGACGACACAAAACACCATATATTTT.